The next 20 T cell receptor beta chains were all read from a single sample in a study of breast tumors, draining lymph nodes, adjacent tissues. From the multiplex PCR reads, TCRdb called clonotypes with MiXCR, one entry per CDR3 protein. The sample comprises approximately 47,000 distinct CDR3 sequences, 20% to 25% of which are singletons, and over 6.5% rests with the top ten. The sample was breast tumor tissue. Source of these receptors: a female donor with breast cancer. Some clones in this sample may be carry-over from other donors' samples.

In this sample, this clonotype turned up many times. This chain links TRBV5-1 with TRBJ2-7; 9 nucleotides align to TRBD1. The germline V gene encodes CDR1 SGHRS and CDR2 YFSETQ. The CDR3 loop spans 15 amino acids. With V trimmed by 4 bases and J by 5 bases, 10 bases remained unmatched. Written as DNA, the CDR3 is TGCGCCAGCAGCAACGGACAGGGGAGTTTCCACGAGCAGTACTTC. Translated: CASSNGQGSFHEQYF.

This clonotype was observed a few times. The CDR3 loop is CASSTGPNTEAFF. The CDR3 bases are TGTGCCAGCAGCACGGGACCGAACACTGAAGCTTTCTTT. The V and J genes are TRBV7-8 and TRBJ1-1, with D tentatively TRBD1 (5 bases). V shed 5 bases and J shed 1 base, with 8 bases lying between them. CDR3 length: 13 residues. The germline V gene has CDR1 SGHVS and CDR2 FQNEAQ.

There are a few counts of this clonotype. This sequence joins TRBV28 and TRBJ2-7, with D possibly being TRBD1 or TRBD2 (7 bases each). Trimming cost V 6 bases and J 2 bases, with 14 bases left between them. The CDR3 has 14 residues. The germline V gene encodes CDR1 MDHEN and CDR2 SYDVKM. The CDR3 sequence is CASSQGGRAYEQYF. The CDR3, as DNA: TGTGCCAGCAGCCAGGGGGGGCGGGCCTACGAGCAGTACTTC.

This clonotype was counted a single time. A read error may explain this, as a much larger clone is one base away. The chain recombines TRBV6-1 with TRBJ2-1, with D hard to call. This CDR3 has 13 residues. CDR1 is MNHNS and CDR2 is SASEGT in the germline V gene. The CDR3 nucleotides are TGTGCCAGCAGTGATACAGATTACAATGACCAGTTCTTC. As protein: CASSDTDYNDQFF.

This clonotype has at least ten counts. The J gene is TRBJ1-2, the V gene TRBV20-1; D gene ambiguous. This CDR3 comprises 12 residues. Germline values: CDR1 DFQATT, CDR2 SNEGSKA (reference sequence). V shed 4 bases and J shed 4 bases, with 10 bases lying between them. The CDR3 is CSATGIGYGYTF. The CDR3 DNA reads TGCAGTGCTACCGGGATCGGCTATGGCTACACCTTC.

The V and J genes are TRBV20-1 and TRBJ2-1, with D perhaps TRBD2 (6 bases). The CDR3 consists of 16 residues. V was shortened by 3 bases and J by 5 bases, with 20 bases between the two germline ends. Germline loops: CDR1 DFQATT, CDR2 SNEGSKA (reference sequence). CDR3: CSASRLGDSPDNEQFF. For the CDR3, the DNA is TGCAGTGCTAGTCGCCTGGGGGACTCCCCAGACAATGAGCAGTTCTTC.

This clonotype was observed at least ten times. This chain connects TRBV5-1 to TRBJ2-7, with a possible D match to TRBD2 (5 bases). CDR3 length: 13 residues. Germline assignment: CDR1 SGHRS and CDR2 YFSETQ. Trimming left V 4 bases short and J 3 bases short, with 11 bases between. For the CDR3, the DNA is TGCGCCAGCAGCCCGGGGATCGGCTACGAGCAGTACTTC. Translated: CASSPGIGYEQYF. Full variable domain (missing parts from reference TRBV5-1 and TRBJ2-7): KAGVTQTPRYLIKTRGQQVTLSCSPISGHRSVSWYQQTPGQGLQFLFEYFSETQRNKGNFPGRFSGRQFSNSRSEMNVSTLELGDSALYLCASSPGIGYEQYFGPGTRLTVT.

At least ten counts were recorded for this clonotype. V and J are TRBV20-1 and TRBJ1-2; D unclear. Germline V gives CDR1 DFQATT, CDR2 SNEGSKA (reference sequence). With 1 base removed from V and 13 bases from J, the gap between germline ends came to 22 bases. The CDR3 covers 14 residues. The CDR3 bases are TGCAGTGCTAGAGGCGCACCGGGAACCCTTTTTATCACCTTC. It yields the protein CSARGAPGTLFITF.

At least ten counts were recorded for this clonotype. CDR3 nucleotide sequence: TGTGCCAGCAGCTTAGCGCGGGGAGAAGAGACCCAGTACTTC. Translated: CASSLARGEETQYF. The chain is built from TRBV7-9 and TRBJ2-5; the D gene is possibly TRBD2 (6 bases). This CDR3 comprises 14 residues. CDR1 and CDR2 (germline): SEHNR, FQNEAQ (reference sequence). Trimming left V 0 bases short and J 3 bases short, with 8 bases between. Together with reference TRBV7-9 and TRBJ2-5, the CDR3 gives the full variable domain: DTGVSQNPRHKITKRGQNVTFRCDPISEHNRLYWYRQTLGQGPEFLTYFQNEAQLEKSRLLSDRFSAERPKGSFSTLEIQRTEQGDSAMYLCASSLARGEETQYFGPGTRLLVL.

This clonotype was counted at least ten times. The chain employs TRBV5-5 and TRBJ2-5; 10 bases align to TRBD1. J lost 1 base, V lost 2 bases, and 8 bases had no gene match. The CDR3 spans 17 residues. The germline V gene has CDR1 SGHKS and CDR2 YYEKEE (reference sequence). CDR3 protein: CASSFNYRTGGQETQYF. The CDR3 bases are TGTGCCAGCAGCTTTAATTATAGGACAGGGGGCCAAGAGACCCAGTACTTC.

Sample share makes this clonotype medium-sized. The V gene is TRBV4-1, the J gene TRBJ1-5, with D unclear. Germline V CDR1 and CDR2: MGHRA, YSYEKL. This CDR3 has 13 residues. Trimming shortened V by 0 bases and J by 3 bases, and 3 bases separated the two germline ends. DNA for the CDR3: TGCGCCAGCAGCCAAGACACCAATCAGCCCCAGCATTTT. Translation gives CASSQDTNQPQHF.

The V call is TRBV11-2, the J call TRBJ2-3; D may match TRBD1 or TRBD2 (5 bases each). Trimming pared 2 bases from V and 0 bases from J, leaving 6 bases between. CDR3 length: 14 amino acids. Germline assignment: CDR1 SGHAT and CDR2 FQNNGV. The chain's CDR3 is CASSLRDSTDTQYF. The CDR3 DNA follows: TGTGCCAGCAGCTTACGGGACAGCACAGATACGCAGTATTTT.

The chain recombines TRBV5-1 with TRBJ2-1; 9 bases are shared with TRBD1. After removal of 7 bases from V and 3 bases from J, the junction contained 14 bases not matched to a gene. This CDR3 contains 17 residues. Germline values: CDR1 SGHRS, CDR2 YFSETQ. CDR3: CASSSGAGTGYYNEQFF. The CDR3 DNA follows: TGCGCCAGCTCCTCGGGGGCCGGGACAGGGTACTACAATGAGCAGTTCTTC.

The CDR3 sequence is CASSQDILRVGGANVLTF. The CDR3 DNA sequence: TGTGCCAGCAGCCAAGATATTCTTCGGGTCGGTGGGGCCAACGTCCTGACTTTC. The rearrangement uses TRBV11-3 and TRBJ2-6; D unclear. Germline V lookup: CDR1 SGHNT, CDR2 YENEEA. The CDR3 has 18 residues. V lost 5 bases and J lost 3, with 20 bases in between.

This clonotype was seen ten or more times. The chain joins TRBV9 to TRBJ2-3; 10 bases match TRBD2. The germline V gene has CDR1 SGDLS and CDR2 YYNGEE. The CDR3 is made up of 16 amino acids. V shed 0 bases and J 7 bases; nucleotides not matched to a gene: 8. The CDR3 DNA follows: TGTGCCAGCAGCGTAGAGGTTGCTAGCGGGGGTAATACGCAGTATTTT. It yields the protein CASSVEVASGGNTQYF.

Regarding this clonotype: This is likely a read error, given that the CDR3 carries no conserved phenylalanine or tryptophan at its end. The V and J genes are TRBV19 and TRBJ2-1; 7 nucleotides match TRBD1. This CDR3 spans 16 amino acids. V trimming: 7 bases; J trimming: 4 bases; junction bases outside the gene matches: 13. Germline V gene sequence: CDR1 LNHDA, CDR2 SQIVND (reference sequence). The CDR3 DNA is TGTGCCAGTACTCCTTCGACAGGGTCGATTTACAATGAGCAGTTCCTC. Protein product: CASTPSTGSIYNEQFL.

This clonotype was seen at least ten times. The rearrangement joins TRBV10-3 to TRBJ2-7, with 7 bases fitting TRBD1. J gave up 3 bases and V 6 bases, and 8 bases lay outside the gene matches. This CDR3 region has 14 residues. The germline CDR1 and CDR2 sequences are ENHRY and SYGVKD. Here the CDR3 DNA reads TGTGCCATCAGCCCGGGACAGCCTAACTACGAGCAGTACTTC. Protein: CAISPGQPNYEQYF.

In this sample, this clonotype turned up many times. The CDR3 region has the DNA TGCGCCAGCAGCCAGGTAACAGGGGCCAGGGCAGATACGCAGTATTTT. Translating gives CASSQVTGARADTQYF. The rearrangement uses TRBV4-1 and TRBJ2-3, with 7 bases that match TRBD1. The CDR3 sequence is 16 residues long. The germline V gene encodes CDR1 MGHRA and CDR2 YSYEKL. The V and J ends lost 3 bases and 4 bases, in that order; junction bases with no gene match: 10.

This clonotype was recorded a few times. The gene calls are TRBV28 and TRBJ2-7; D uncertain. The V and J ends lost 3 bases and 5 bases respectively, with 2 bases between them. The germline V gene encodes CDR1 MDHEN and CDR2 SYDVKM. This CDR3 is built from 10 residues. CDR3 amino acids: CASSFNEQYF. The CDR3 region has the DNA TGTGCCAGCAGTTTTAACGAGCAGTACTTC.

This clonotype was recorded at least ten times. V gene TRBV7-8 combines with J gene TRBJ2-4; 9 bases are shared with TRBD1. V shed 1 base and J 8 bases; nucleotides not matched to a gene: 3. The CDR3 covers 14 residues. Germline lookup yields CDR1 SGHVS and CDR2 FQNEAQ. CDR3 protein: CASSLEDRGYIQYF. DNA of the CDR3: TGTGCCAGCAGCTTAGAGGACAGGGGATACATTCAGTACTTC.